The 32 T cell receptor beta chains below all came from one sample that was sequenced in a study of a mutant IDH1 vaccine in newly diagnosed glioma. These receptors' antigens are unknown. Time point reported: week 35, safety follow-up. One vaccine dose held 300 ug of mutant IDH1 20-mer peptide and came with topical imiquimod. The assay was immunoSEQ multiplex PCR, and TCRdb's table has in-frame clones only and misses some. This table holds about 66,000 clones, roughly 68% found once. The starting material was PBMCs, obtained from a glioma patient whose treatment included an IDH1 peptide vaccine. All receptors come from a man aged 50-59 years with glioma.

The chain has TRBV30 and TRBJ1-5; tentatively, D is TRBD1 (6 bases). Trimming took 5 bases from V and 2 from J, leaving 13 bases between them. The CDR3 length is 14 residues. Germline lookup yields CDR1 GTSNPN and CDR2 SVGIG (reference sequence). The CDR3 DNA is TGTGCCTGGGGGTCGGAGGGGGGCAATCAGCCCCAGCATTTT. Translation: CAWGSEGGNQPQHF.

The V gene is TRBV7-2, the J gene TRBJ1-4, with a weak D call TRBD1 (6 bases). The CDR3 loop spans 15 amino acids. The ends were cut back, 5 bases at V and 0 bases at J, with 10 bases in the middle. Germline loops: CDR1 SGHTA, CDR2 FQGNSA. The CDR3 coding sequence is TGTGCCAGCAGCCGGACAGTGGCAACTAATGAAAAACTGTTTTTT. It specifies CASSRTVATNEKLFF.

In nucleotides, the CDR3 is TGTGCCAGCAGCCGTCAGACAGATACGCAGTATTTT. Translating gives CASSRQTDTQYF. The chain has TRBV6-6 and TRBJ2-3; D call uncertain. Germline-derived CDR1 and CDR2 are MNHNY and SVGAGI (reference sequence). The CDR3 is made up of 12 amino acids. Trimming pared 6 bases from V and 3 bases from J, leaving 7 bases between.

V is TRBV29-1 and J is TRBJ2-7; tentative D call: TRBD2 (5 bases). Germline-derived CDR1 and CDR2 are SQVTM and ANQGSEA. This CDR3 is 15 amino acids long. Trimming pared 2 bases from V and 0 bases from J, leaving 14 bases between. The CDR3 DNA reads as TGCAGCGTTGAATCGCGGGCGACCAGCTCCTACGAGCAGTACTTC. Translating gives CSVESRATSSYEQYF.

This chain connects TRBV7-9 to TRBJ2-3; 12 nucleotides align to TRBD2. J gave up 0 bases and V 5 bases, and 0 bases lay outside the gene matches. CDR3 length: 15 amino acids. Per the germline V gene, CDR1 is SEHNR and CDR2 is FQNEAQ (reference sequence). DNA of the CDR3: TGTGCCAGCAGCGGGACTAGCGGGAGCACAGATACGCAGTATTTT. This translates into CASSGTSGSTDTQYF.

V usage is TRBV4-2 and J usage is TRBJ1-3; TRBD1 agrees at 11 bases. The germline CDR1 and CDR2 sequences are LGHNA and YNFKEQ. J gave up 0 bases and V 1 base, and 2 bases lay outside the gene matches. This CDR3 is 17 amino acids long. CDR3 nucleotide sequence: TGTGCCAGCAGCCAAGTCGGGACAGGGGGCTCTGGAAACACCATATATTTT. It codes for CASSQVGTGGSGNTIYF.

This clone was seen more than once but under ten times. The chain couples TRBV19 to TRBJ2-7; D is undetermined. From germline, CDR1 is LNHDA and CDR2 SQIVND (reference sequence). V was cut by 11 bases and J by 1 base, with 15 bases left in between. The CDR3 consists of 13 residues. The CDR3 loop is CAGLPGLSYEQYF. CDR3 in DNA: TGTGCCGGGCTCCCGGGTTTATCCTACGAGCAGTACTTC.

This clone was observed once. The chain uses TRBV28 and TRBJ1-6; D uncertain. This CDR3 is 12 amino acids long. Germline V CDR1 and CDR2: MDHEN, SYDVKM. Trimming removed 2 bases at V and 14 bases at J, with 10 bases between. DNA for the CDR3: TGTGCCAGCAGTTTAGGCGGTGTGACCCTCCACTTT. Protein: CASSLGGVTLHF.

The chain carries TRBV5-1 and TRBJ1-1; a weak D match, TRBD1 (5 bases). The germline gives CDR1 SGHRS, CDR2 YFSETQ. The CDR3 extends over 13 amino acids. The V and J ends lost 4 bases and 3 bases respectively, with 10 bases between them. CDR3 amino acids: CASSKGQDTEAFF. For the CDR3, the DNA is TGCGCCAGCAGCAAGGGGCAGGACACTGAAGCTTTCTTT.

This clone was seen only once. CDR3 sequence: CASRTDRLTTGGEQFF. The CDR3 DNA sequence: TGTGCCAGTAGAACGGACAGACTCACAACGGGGGGTGAGCAGTTCTTC. This chain joins TRBV19 and TRBJ2-1, with D maybe TRBD2 (7 bases). This CDR3 has 16 amino acids. The V end was cut by 6 bases, the J end by 9 bases, with 24 bases between. From germline, CDR1 is LNHDA and CDR2 SQIVND (reference sequence).

This clone was counted between two and nine times. The chain has TRBV11-2 and TRBJ1-2; D unclear. CDR1 is SGHAT, CDR2 FQNNGV, per germline. V was trimmed by 0 bases and J by 5 bases, leaving 4 bases between them. The CDR3 extends over 12 amino acids. CDR3 sequence reads: CASSLETYGYTF. CDR3 bases: TGTGCCAGCAGCTTAGAGACGTATGGCTACACCTTC.

This chain connects TRBV9 to TRBJ2-5; D is unclear. Looked up from germline, CDR1 is SGDLS and CDR2 is YYNGEE. The CDR3 length is 14 residues. Trimming took off 0 bases at V and 3 bases at J, with 9 bases between the two ends. The DNA of the CDR3 is TGTGCCAGCAGCGTAGGGGTTCAGAAAGAGACCCAGTACTTC. Translating gives CASSVGVQKETQYF.

The chain employs TRBV19 and TRBJ1-5, with 8 bases that match TRBD1. There are 15 residues in the CDR3. In germline, CDR1 is LNHDA, CDR2 SQIVND (reference sequence). V lost 3 bases, J lost 7 bases, and 8 bases stayed unmatched. This CDR3 reads CASSIGQGGGQPQHF. In DNA form, the CDR3 reads TGTGCCAGTAGTATCGGACAGGGAGGAGGACAGCCCCAGCATTTT.

This clone has more than one count but fewer than ten. The genes are TRBV28 and TRBJ1-4; tentative D call: TRBD1 (6 bases). V lost 3 bases, J lost 4 bases, and 9 bases lay in between. Germline CDR1 reads MDHEN; CDR2 reads SYDVKM. This CDR3 spans 14 amino acids. The CDR3 protein is CASSLDSDNEKLFF. The CDR3 DNA sequence: TGTGCCAGCAGTTTGGACAGCGATAATGAAAAACTGTTTTTT.

The rearrangement joins TRBV5-1 to TRBJ2-2; D gene ambiguous. Germline CDR1 reads SGHRS; CDR2 reads YFSETQ. This CDR3 contains 13 residues. Trimming left V 5 bases short and J 1 base short, with 6 bases between. The CDR3 coding sequence is TGCGCCAGCAGGGCAGGGAACACCGGGGAGCTGTTTTTT. Translation gives CASRAGNTGELFF.

This clone was counted a single time. The V and J genes are TRBV30 and TRBJ1-5, with D perhaps TRBD1 (6 bases). Trimming left V 2 bases short and J 3 bases short, with 14 bases between. The germline CDR1 and CDR2 sequences are GTSNPN and SVGIG (reference sequence). CDR3 size: 15 residues. The CDR3 reads CAWSWMSGDNQPQHF. The CDR3 nucleotides read TGTGCCTGGAGTTGGATGTCAGGGGACAATCAGCCCCAGCATTTT.

This clone was observed a handful of times. The chain combines TRBV5-4 with TRBJ2-7; D tentatively reads TRBD1 or TRBD2 (5 bases each). There are 14 residues in the CDR3. The germline V and J ends were trimmed by 4 bases and 5 bases, with 16 bases remaining between them. Germline values: CDR1 SGHNT, CDR2 YYREEE (reference sequence). The CDR3 loop reads CASSPVTGTHEQYF. CDR3 DNA: TGTGCCAGCAGCCCCGTTACCGGGACCCACGAGCAGTACTTC.

The V gene is TRBV5-1, the J gene TRBJ2-7, with 8 positions matching TRBD1. The CDR3 consists of 15 residues. The V gene's germline CDR1 is SGHRS and CDR2 YFSETQ. The ends lost 4 bases at V and 6 bases at J; junction bases unmatched: 12. CDR3 nucleotide sequence: TGCGCCAGCAGCAAATCGGGACAGGTTACTCGCGAGCAGTACTTC. Its translation is CASSKSGQVTREQYF. The full variable domain, rest sourced from reference TRBV5-1 and TRBJ2-7, is KAGVTQTPRYLIKTRGQQVTLSCSPISGHRSVSWYQQTPGQGLQFLFEYFSETQRNKGNFPGRFSGRQFSNSRSEMNVSTLELGDSALYLCASSKSGQVTREQYFGPGTRLTVT.

The V and J genes are TRBV9 and TRBJ2-5, with TRBD1 as a possible D gene (6 bases). V was pared by 3 bases and J by 5 bases, with 14 bases between. Germline V gene sequence: CDR1 SGDLS, CDR2 YYNGEE. The CDR3 consists of 14 residues. The CDR3: CASSEQGRMETQYF. CDR3 nucleotide sequence: TGTGCCAGCAGCGAACAGGGTAGAATGGAGACCCAGTACTTC.

The chain links TRBV6-1 to TRBJ1-5, with 7 bases identical to TRBD1. The junction had 5 bases not matched to a gene; V was cut back by 7 bases and J by 2 bases. The CDR3 totals 14 residues. Germline V lookup: CDR1 MNHNS, CDR2 SASEGT. The CDR3 DNA reads TGTGCCAGCACCGGAGGACAGGGCAATCAGCCCCAGCATTTT. Amino acid sequence: CASTGGQGNQPQHF.

This clone was seen once. The rearrangement links TRBV6-5 to TRBJ2-1; unclear D gene. Germline V gene sequence: CDR1 MNHEY, CDR2 SVGAGI. V was clipped by 7 bases and J by 4 bases, with 5 bases between them. CDR3 length equals 11 residues. This chain's CDR3 is CASKVYNEQFF. The DNA of the CDR3 is TGTGCCAGCAAAGTATACAATGAGCAGTTCTTC.

The genes are TRBV5-1 and TRBJ1-4; the D gene is possibly TRBD1 (5 bases). The CDR3 runs to 17 residues. Trimming pared 4 bases from V and 0 bases from J, leaving 16 bases between. The V gene's germline CDR1 is SGHRS and CDR2 YFSETQ. The chain's CDR3 is CASSPHPGAATNEKLFF. The CDR3 DNA is TGCGCCAGCAGCCCGCATCCCGGGGCAGCAACTAATGAAAAACTGTTTTTT.

V and J are TRBV5-6 and TRBJ2-7; tentative D call: TRBD1 (5 bases). This CDR3 region has 15 residues. Deletions cut 1 base from V and 3 bases from J, with 14 bases between. Germline assignment: CDR1 SGHDT and CDR2 YYEEEE. The CDR3 region is CASSLRAGKFYEQYF. In DNA, the CDR3 is TGTGCCAGCAGCTTGAGGGCAGGGAAGTTCTACGAGCAGTACTTC.

This clone was seen a single time. The chain has TRBV30 and TRBJ1-2; D is ambiguous. V shed 5 bases and J shed 1 base, with 8 bases lying between them. Germline assignment: CDR1 GTSNPN and CDR2 SVGIG (reference sequence). The length of the CDR3 is 12 residues. The CDR3 nucleotides are TGTGCCTGGGACCTTTATAACTATGGCTACACCTTC. It translates to CAWDLYNYGYTF.

The CDR3 sequence is CASGLGGGTGELFF. CDR3 nucleotides: TGCGCCAGCGGGCTAGGGGGAGGCACCGGGGAGCTGTTTTTT. The chain employs TRBV4-3 and TRBJ2-2, with D perhaps matching TRBD1 or TRBD2 (6 bases each). The CDR3 extends over 14 amino acids. Germline loops: CDR1 LGHNA, CDR2 YSLEER. The V end was cut by 8 bases, the J end by 4 bases, with 14 bases between.

The V and J genes are TRBV19 and TRBJ1-5; 7 nucleotides line up with TRBD1. This CDR3 contains 16 residues. Germline values: CDR1 LNHDA, CDR2 SQIVND (reference sequence). Unmatched junction bases numbered 11, after V lost 7 bases and J lost 2 bases. CDR3 bases: TGTGCCAGTACAGAAAGGGGGCTTGGGGGCAATCAGCCCCAGCATTTT. Its protein is CASTERGLGGNQPQHF.

The chain recombines TRBV27 with TRBJ2-1; D is tentatively TRBD1 or TRBD2 (6 bases each). Trimming shortened V by 6 bases and J by 5 bases, and 20 bases separated the two germline ends. The CDR3 loop spans 16 amino acids. In germline, CDR1 is MNHEY, CDR2 SMNVEV (reference sequence). The DNA of the CDR3 is TGTGCCAGCAGGTTTTTGTGGGGGGCCTCTCACAATGAGCAGTTCTTC. It codes for CASRFLWGASHNEQFF.

The chain has TRBV7-8 and TRBJ2-7; 8 bases are a match to TRBD1. CDR3 length equals 14 residues. Germline V gene data show CDR1 as SGHVS and CDR2 as FQNEAQ. V was pared by 5 bases and J by 0 bases, with 3 bases of the junction left unmatched. The CDR3 sequence: CASSEGQVSYEQYF. The CDR3 DNA follows: TGTGCCAGCAGCGAGGGACAGGTCTCCTACGAGCAGTACTTC.

This clone has more than one count but fewer than ten. The chain uses TRBV5-1 and TRBJ2-7; 10 bases align to TRBD1. V was clipped by 4 bases and J by 2 bases; unmatched bases: 6. This CDR3 has 15 residues. Germline V gene lookup returns CDR1 SGHRS and CDR2 YFSETQ. CDR3 sequence (DNA): TGCGCCAGCAGCCCCAGACAGGGGGCAACCTACGAGCAGTACTTC. Residues: CASSPRQGATYEQYF.

The V call is TRBV5-4, the J call TRBJ2-7; a weak D match, TRBD2 (5 bases). Germline CDR1 SGHNT, CDR2 YYREEE (reference sequence). V was shortened by 3 bases and J by 2 bases, with 12 bases between the two germline ends. This CDR3 is 14 amino acids long. The CDR3 DNA sequence: TGTGCCAGCAGCTCAGGACTGTACGCCTACGAGCAGTACTTC. Protein sequence: CASSSGLYAYEQYF.

The chain combines TRBV6-5 with TRBJ2-5; D not resolved. The CDR3 covers 13 residues. Looked up from germline, CDR1 is MNHEY and CDR2 is SVGAGI. The V gene lost 4 bases and the J gene lost 8 bases, with 14 bases spanning the gap. The CDR3 protein is CASSSGIGGTQYF. In DNA form, the CDR3 reads TGTGCCAGCAGTTCTGGAATAGGTGGCACCCAGTACTTC.

The chain couples TRBV7-8 to TRBJ2-7, with TRBD2 as a possible D gene (5 bases). The V end was cut by 2 bases, the J end by 1 base, with 6 bases between. This CDR3 comprises 13 residues. Germline V gene data show CDR1 as SGHVS and CDR2 as FQNEAQ. CDR3 loop: CASSLRGSYEQYF. DNA of the CDR3: TGTGCCAGCAGCTTACGGGGTTCCTACGAGCAGTACTTC. The complete variable domain, with remaining parts taken from reference TRBV7-8 and TRBJ2-7, reads GAGVSQSPRYKVAKRGQDVALRCDPISGHVSLFWYQQALGQGPEFLTYFQNEAQLDKSGLPSDRFFAERPEGSVSTLKIQRTQQEDSAVYLCASSLRGSYEQYFGPGTRLTVT.